Listed below are T cell receptor beta chains from one sample, sequenced in a study of T cells in Graves' hyperthyroidism and ophthalmopathy. TCRdb re-analysed the multiplex PCR reads in MiXCR, keeping a single row per CDR3 protein. This sample has a few hundred thousand distinct CDR3 sequences, with approximately 16% found just once. The sequenced sample consisted of blood. These receptors were obtained from a woman aged 60-75 years with Graves' ophthalmopathy. Both conserved end residues are part of each CDR3. The order of the fields is J gene, clone size, D gene, V gene, CDR3 DNA, CDR3 protein. A D gene is named only where the DNA matches it firmly. Size values are once, few and many counts, or a class for expanded clones, and some rows have none.

TRBJ1-2	NA	NA	TRBV3-1	TGTGCCAGCAGCCTAAGTGGGGACGGAGGGGACTATGGCTACACCTTC	CASSLSGDGGDYGYTF
TRBJ2-7	NA	NA	TRBV29-1	TGCAGCGCCCAGAACCGGGACCCACCAAGCGAGCAGTACTTC	CSAQNRDPPSEQYF
TRBJ2-7	few	TRBD1	TRBV19	TGTGCCAGCGCGCGGACAGGCCTCTACGAGCAGTACTTC	CASARTGLYEQYF
TRBJ2-7	NA	NA	TRBV7-3	TGTGCCAGCAGCCGGGACCTCACCTACGAGCAGTACTTC	CASSRDLTYEQYF
TRBJ2-1	many	NA	TRBV6-6	TGTGCCAGCAGTTACTCCAACACCGGTCACTTCCCCACTGAGCAGTTCTTC	CASSYSNTGHFPTEQFF
TRBJ2-1	many	TRBD1	TRBV15	TGTGCCACCAGGAGGACAGGGGTTATAGGTGAGCAGTTCTTC	CATRRTGVIGEQFF
TRBJ2-1	few	NA	TRBV7-9	TGTGCCAGTACCCGGACCGGCGGTTCGGGGAATGAGCAGTTCTTC	CASTRTGGSGNEQFF
TRBJ2-4	NA	NA	TRBV20-1	TGCAGTGCTAGAGATCCACAGGGCGCGATCCAGTGGGCCAAAAACATTCAGTACTTC	CSARDPQGAIQWAKNIQYF
TRBJ2-2	many	NA	TRBV29-1	TGCAGCGTTGAAGTCGGCGTAGCGGACACCGGGGAGCTGTTTTTT	CSVEVGVADTGELFF
TRBJ2-1	few	NA	TRBV9	TGTGCCAGCAGCGCCCACCCAGTGTCGCGAGCCAATGAGCAGTTCTTC	CASSAHPVSRANEQFF
TRBJ1-1	many	NA	TRBV20-1	TGCAGTGCTAGAACCGGAGCTGAAGCTTTCTTT	CSARTGAEAFF
TRBJ2-2	few	TRBD2	TRBV28	TGTGCCAGCAGTTCCCGATCTAGCGGGAGTTTAACCGGGGAGCTGTTTTTT	CASSSRSSGSLTGELFF
TRBJ2-1	NA	TRBD2	TRBV6-1	TGTGCCAGCACCCCTCTAGCGGGAGGGGGGGGTGAGCAGTTCTTC	CASTPLAGGGGEQFF
TRBJ2-1	many	NA	TRBV20-1	TGCAGTGCTAGAAAAGGCTTGGGACTCCTCCCCTACAATGAGCAGTTCTTC	CSARKGLGLLPYNEQFF
TRBJ2-1	many	NA	TRBV7-9	TGTGCCAGCAGCCCTACTAGTCTTGCTTTGAACTATGAGCAGTTCTTC	CASSPTSLALNYEQFF
TRBJ2-3	many	TRBD2	TRBV12-3/TRBV12-4	TGTGCCAGTAGCGGGAGGCCCGAACCTACCACAGATACGCAGTATTTT	CASSGRPEPTTDTQYF
TRBJ2-1	few	NA	TRBV20-1	TGCAGTGCTAGAGGGGACTCCTCCTACAATGAGCAGTTCTTC	CSARGDSSYNEQFF
TRBJ2-6	few	TRBD2	TRBV2	TGTGCCAGCATGACTAGCGGTGCCTCTGGGGCCAACGTCCTGACTTTC	CASMTSGASGANVLTF
TRBJ2-7	few	TRBD1	TRBV12-5	TGTGCTAGTCCCTCGGCAGGGGGCTACGAGCAGTACTTC	CASPSAGGYEQYF
TRBJ2-1	many	TRBD2	TRBV11-2	TGTGCCAGCAGCTCTAGGACTAGCGGGAGGTACAATGAGCAGTTCTTC	CASSSRTSGRYNEQFF
TRBJ2-7	many	NA	TRBV6-1	TGTGCCAGCAGTGTCCAAGACTTCTCCTACGAGCAGTACTTC	CASSVQDFSYEQYF
TRBJ1-5	few	TRBD1	TRBV20-1	TGCAGTGCTACAGGGGGCCAGAATCAGCCCCAGCATTTT	CSATGGQNQPQHF
TRBJ1-2	many	NA	TRBV11-2	TGTGCCAGCAGCTCAGGACAGAAGAGCTATGGCTACACCTTC	CASSSGQKSYGYTF
TRBJ2-1	many	NA	TRBV12-5	TGTGCTAGTGGCCCCACAGGGAGGATCAGCAATGAGCAGTTCTTC	CASGPTGRISNEQFF
TRBJ1-2	many	NA	TRBV6-1	TGTGCCAGCAAGCAGGACCATGGCTACACCTTC	CASKQDHGYTF
TRBJ1-2	many	TRBD1	TRBV30	TGTGCCTGGAATGACAGGGAGGAGGGCTACACCTTC	CAWNDREEGYTF
TRBJ2-2	many	TRBD2	TRBV20-1	TGCAGTGCTAGCTCTGAACTAGCGGGAGGGGCGAACACCGGGGAGCTGTTTTTT	CSASSELAGGANTGELFF
TRBJ2-1	few	TRBD1	TRBV7-2	TGTGCCAGCAGCGTGGACAGGGGATTCTACAATGAGCAGTTCTTC	CASSVDRGFYNEQFF
TRBJ1-6	few	NA	TRBV5-5	TGTGCCAGCAGCTTGGCCGCAGTTCCGGATTCACCCCTCCACTTT	CASSLAAVPDSPLHF
TRBJ1-2	many	NA	TRBV3-1	TGTGCCAGCAGCCCCGGGACCAACTCTAACTATGGCTACACCTTC	CASSPGTNSNYGYTF
TRBJ2-3	many	NA	TRBV3-1	TGTGCCAGCAGCCAAGTGGAGACAGATACGCAGTATTTT	CASSQVETDTQYF
TRBJ2-5	few	NA	TRBV29-1	TGCAGCGTTGAAGGCACGCTGAGTAGCGGCCAAGAGACCCAGTACTTC	CSVEGTLSSGQETQYF
TRBJ2-7	many	NA	TRBV28	TGTGCCAGCAGATTAAACTCCCCCTACGAGCAGTACTTC	CASRLNSPYEQYF
TRBJ2-7	many	TRBD1	TRBV11-2	TGTGCCAGCAGCTTAATAGGTCGGGGCACAGGGGGGACCTACGAGCAGTACTTC	CASSLIGRGTGGTYEQYF
TRBJ2-5	many	NA	TRBV3-1	TGTGCCAGCAGCCAAGATCGGCTTCCCCAAGAGACCCAGTACTTC	CASSQDRLPQETQYF
TRBJ2-1	NA	TRBD2	TRBV11-2	TGTGCCAGCAGCTGGGGGGGGGGTAGGAGCTCCTACAATGAGCAGTTCTTC	CASSWGGGRSSYNEQFF
TRBJ2-2	many	NA	TRBV24-1	TGTGCCACCAGTGATAGTGGTTGGACAAGGAACACCGGGGAGCTGTTTTTT	CATSDSGWTRNTGELFF
TRBJ2-7	many	NA	TRBV6-2/TRBV6-3	TGTGCCAGCAGCTCCAGCGAGGGAGTAGTCTACGAGCAGTACTTC	CASSSSEGVVYEQYF
TRBJ1-5	many	NA	TRBV6-2/TRBV6-3	TGTGCCAGCAGTTCTGGGCTTCCGAGCAATCAGCCCCAGCATTTT	CASSSGLPSNQPQHF
TRBJ2-1	NA	NA	TRBV28	TGTGCCAGCAGTTTGTGGGTTTGCAATGAGCAGTTCTTC	CASSLWVCNEQFF
TRBJ2-2	many	TRBD2	TRBV2	TGTGCCAGCGGCGGGAGGGCCATCAGCACCGGGGAGCTGTTTTTT	CASGGRAISTGELFF
TRBJ2-5	few	NA	TRBV19	TGTGCCAGTATGCCCCAAACAGGGAAGGGGACCCAGTACTTC	CASMPQTGKGTQYF
TRBJ2-2	NA	NA	TRBV24-1	TGTGCCACCAGTGAGGGGGGACACAACACCGGGGAGCTGTTTTTT	CATSEGGHNTGELFF
TRBJ2-2	NA	NA	TRBV9	TGTGCCAGCAGCGTGGTGGGGGACACCGGGGAGCTGTTTTTT	CASSVVGDTGELFF
TRBJ2-1	many	NA	TRBV2	TGTGCCAGCAAGAGATACAATGAGCAGTTCTTC	CASKRYNEQFF
TRBJ2-3	many	TRBD2	TRBV5-4	TGTGCCAGCAGCTTGGGGAGTAGCGGGAGAATGGATACGCAGTATTTT	CASSLGSSGRMDTQYF
TRBJ1-1	many	TRBD1	TRBV5-6	TGTGCCAGCAGCACAAGGACAGGGGTTTCGTTCACTGAAGCTTTCTTT	CASSTRTGVSFTEAFF
TRBJ2-5	many	TRBD2	TRBV7-2	TGTGCCAGCAGCTTCCGGGGGGAGGACCAAGAGACCCAGTACTTC	CASSFRGEDQETQYF
TRBJ2-4	NA	TRBD2	TRBV18	TGTGCCAGCTCACCGGGGACTAGCGGGAGCGTAGCCAAAAACATTCAGTACTTC	CASSPGTSGSVAKNIQYF
TRBJ1-4	few	TRBD1	TRBV28	TGTGCCAGCAGTACCCAGGACAGGGGTAATGAAAAACTGTTTTTT	CASSTQDRGNEKLFF
TRBJ2-1	NA	NA	TRBV20-1	TGCAGTGCTCGGTTGCCCTACAATGAGCAGTTCTTC	CSARLPYNEQFF
TRBJ2-5	few	TRBD2	TRBV20-1	TGCAGTGCTATGACTAGCGGGAGCCACGAGACCCAGTACTTC	CSAMTSGSHETQYF
TRBJ2-2	NA	NA	TRBV27	TGTGCCAGCAGTTTTAGGGATACACTAGGTGACACCGGGGAGCTGTTTTTT	CASSFRDTLGDTGELFF
TRBJ2-7	many	NA	TRBV9	TGTGCCAGCAGCCCCCAAGGTTCCCTGAGCTCCTACGAGCAGTACTTC	CASSPQGSLSSYEQYF